This T cell receptor beta chain was sequenced for a study of beta chain features in type 1 diabetes (dated by TCRdb to the late 2010s). Describing the broader study: No differences in mean age, gender distribution, total cell number or subset yield were found between patients and healthy donors. A total of roughly 99 million sorted cells were examined across all samples, and the number of cells per subset was strongly correlated with RNA yield. The study compared TCRB repertoires of sorted circulating CD4+ T cell subsets between recently diagnosed type 1 diabetes patients and matched healthy donors. Regulatory and stem cell-like memory subsets were obtained from only 8 patients and roughly 8 healthy donors, while naive and central memory subsets were obtained from all 30 or so donors.

General study outcomes and caveats: At VDJ recombination sites, type 1 diabetes patients had fewer insertions and more deleted nucleotides, which implies abnormalities in thymic rearrangement. A moderate but significant shortening of TCRB CDR3 length was observed in type 1 diabetes patients in all four CD4+ subsets. Because cDNA was sequenced instead of genomic DNA, highly expressing activated cells could be over-represented, though the groups showed no difference in activation or CD3 levels. Naive, central memory and regulatory TCRB repertoires appeared to be more similar among patients than among healthy donors. HLA sub-analyses involved small numbers of individuals, so any influence of HLA type on TCRB rearrangement remained unresolved. Shorter templates might have been favored by PCR, but patient and control samples were amplified and corrected together, so both groups would have been affected equally by any skew.

The High Capacity cDNA Reverse Transcription Kit was used to reverse transcribe all of the isolated RNA, meaning that expressed TCRB transcripts were what got sequenced. Naive, central memory and regulatory T cell samples underwent deep immunoSEQ sequencing, averaging about 3.5 million total reads per sample. Sorted cells were lysed in RLT buffer and RNA was extracted with DNase-treated RNeasy Micro or Mini kits, depending on cell number. Each cell subset was processed on its own to prevent cross-contamination, while patient and healthy donor samples were processed together. TCRB sequences were amplified from cDNA with the immunoSEQ multiplex PCR, producing 87-bp fragments spanning the CDR3 region. The amplicons were sequenced using the Illumina HiSeq platform. The original pipeline was this. Synthetic template baselines were used to correct PCR bias computationally, reads within Hamming distance 2 were collapsed together, and singletons that could not be merged were discarded. Reads were aligned to IMGT to assign V, D and J genes, CDR3 length, and insertions or deletions at six rearrangement sites. Clonotype counts were normalized to sorted cell number within each subset before computing true diversity and Gini coefficients with the tcR R package. Repertoire sharing was quantified using the overlap coefficient calculated on TCRB nucleotide sequences. As stored in TCRdb, this immuneACCESS dataset retains in-frame rearrangements with V and J assigned. A fraction of the clones does not appear; measured against another copy, unresolved V genes explain less than half of the discrepancy, and the remainder lacks a known reason. V and J calls and clone size come straight from that table; D and trimming were deduced from the DNA. The sample has about 210,000 clones on record, under 13% of them singletons. The ten largest account for approximately 1.4% of the sample.

A single peripheral blood draw of about 116 mL on average was collected from each donor into heparinised tubes. A BD FACSAria II and a panel including CD45RO, CCR7, CD25, CD127, CD95 and CD27 were used to sort naive, central memory, regulatory and stem cell-like memory CD4+ T cells. A purity above 98% was achieved for all sorted populations. Right away, PBMCs were isolated by Lymphoprep density gradient centrifugation and were stained directly, with no culture step. So that batch effects would be minimized, each experiment stained and sorted samples in pairs, pairing one healthy donor with one patient. In this sample, this clone turned up many times. It has no known antigen specificity. No base-level quality is on record; no much larger clone is a single base apart. CDR1 and CDR2 are read off the germline V gene (reference sequence) as SGHAT and FQDESV. V and J are truncated by 5 bases and 5 bases respectively, leaving an intervening sequence of 6 bases. Measured from the cysteine to the phenylalanine, the CDR3 is 11 residues long. The read is trimmed to its CDR3 DNA, 33 bases read in frame from base 1.

Sequencing input: central memory CD4+ T cells from blood. The rearrangement joined TRBV11-1 to TRBJ2-5, with a weak D call of TRBD2 (5 bases match). This clonotype originated in a young man in good health. The CDR3 region reads CASSRGETQYF. The nucleotide sequence is given as TGTGCCAGCAGCCGCGGGGAGACCCAGTACTTC.